These 6 T cell receptor beta chains were all obtained from the same sample, sequenced in a study of Tregs in tolerant kidney transplant recipients. TCRdb's copy holds only in-frame clones and misses some; the assay was immunoSEQ multiplex PCR. Of 20,000 to 25,000 clones listed, 65% to 85% are singletons. Related graft donors supplied nonmyeloablative bone marrow transplants, and mixed chimerism was transient. The sample was CD8+ T cells from blood (PBMCs), taken 6 months after the transplant. Every receptor here comes from a human patient who received a combined kidney and bone marrow transplant. Some T cells here may be from the graft donor.

This chain links TRBV18 with TRBJ2-1; D not resolved. There are 16 residues in the CDR3. Deletions cut 3 bases from V and 6 bases from J, with 18 bases between. Per the germline V gene, CDR1 is KGHSH and CDR2 is LQKENI. The CDR3 DNA reads TGTGCCAGCTCACCGTTCGAGTCTACCCTCGGCAATGAGCAGTTCTTC. Amino acids: CASSPFESTLGNEQFF.

The V call is TRBV4-1, the J call TRBJ1-2, with TRBD1 identical over 10 bases. With 3 bases clipped from V and 6 bases from J, the junction kept 10 bases outside the gene matches. The CDR3 loop spans 16 amino acids. CDR1 and CDR2 (germline): MGHRA, YSYEKL. The CDR3, as DNA: TGCGCCAGCAGCCAGGGACAGGGGATGGGTCTGGATGGCTACACCTTC. Its translation: CASSQGQGMGLDGYTF.

This clone appeared many times. The chain is built from TRBV28 and TRBJ2-7, with D hard to call. CDR3 length equals 14 residues. Germline assignment: CDR1 MDHEN and CDR2 SYDVKM. Trimming took 4 bases from V and 0 from J, leaving 10 bases between them. The CDR3, as DNA: TGTGCCAGCAGTTCCCACATACCCTCCTACGAGCAGTACTTC. Its translation: CASSSHIPSYEQYF.

This sequence joins TRBV9 and TRBJ1-1; 11 bases fit TRBD1. CDR1 is SGDLS, CDR2 YYNGEE, per germline. This CDR3 spans 13 amino acids. J was trimmed by 11 bases and V by 4 bases; bases with no gene match: 7. In DNA, the CDR3 is TGTGCCAGCAGCACCGGGACAGGGGGAGACGCTTTCTTT. This sequence encodes CASSTGTGGDAFF.

The J gene is TRBJ2-2, the V gene TRBV7-3, with 12 nucleotides matching TRBD2. The V segment lost 5 bases and the J segment 6 bases; nucleotides outside the gene matches: 10. CDR1 and CDR2 from the germline V gene are SGHTA and FQGTGA. CDR3 length: 17 amino acids. This CDR3 reads CASSPPGLAGTAGELFF. The CDR3 region has the DNA TGTGCCAGCAGCCCACCCGGACTAGCGGGGACAGCCGGGGAGCTGTTTTTT.

Written as DNA, the CDR3 is TGTGCCAGCTCACCGGGCGGGGGAAGTTACAATGAGCAGTTCTTC. This sequence encodes CASSPGGGSYNEQFF. The chain joins TRBV18 to TRBJ2-1, with 7 bases lining up with TRBD2. CDR1 and CDR2 from the germline V gene are KGHSH and LQKENI. This CDR3 has 15 residues. V dropped 3 bases and J dropped 4; count of bases not matched to a gene: 6.